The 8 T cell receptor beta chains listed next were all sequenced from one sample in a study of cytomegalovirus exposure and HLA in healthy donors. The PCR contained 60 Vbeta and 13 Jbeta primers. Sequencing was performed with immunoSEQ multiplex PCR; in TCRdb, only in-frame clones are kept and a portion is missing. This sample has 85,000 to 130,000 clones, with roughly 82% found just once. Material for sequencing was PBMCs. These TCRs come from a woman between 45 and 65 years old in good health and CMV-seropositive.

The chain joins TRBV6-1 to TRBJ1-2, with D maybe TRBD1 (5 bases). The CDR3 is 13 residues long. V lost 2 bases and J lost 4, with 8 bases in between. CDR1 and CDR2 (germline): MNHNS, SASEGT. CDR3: CASSESGGYGYTF. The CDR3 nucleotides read TGTGCCAGCAGTGAATCGGGGGGCTATGGCTACACCTTC.

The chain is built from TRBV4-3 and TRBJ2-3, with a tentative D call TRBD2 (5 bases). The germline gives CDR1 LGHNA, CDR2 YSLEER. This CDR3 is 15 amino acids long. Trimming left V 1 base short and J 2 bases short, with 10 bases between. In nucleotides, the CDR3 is TGCGCCAGCAGCCAAGCGGGGAGCAACACAGATACGCAGTATTTT. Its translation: CASSQAGSNTDTQYF.

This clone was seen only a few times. The CDR3 sequence is CASSQDIGGRGNEKLFF. The DNA for the CDR3 is TGCGCCAGCAGCCAAGATATCGGGGGGCGGGGAAATGAAAAACTGTTTTTT. The V and J genes are TRBV4-1 and TRBJ1-4; a weak D match, TRBD1 (6 bases). This CDR3 spans 17 amino acids. Germline V gene sequence: CDR1 MGHRA, CDR2 YSYEKL. V was clipped by 0 bases and J by 5 bases, with 16 bases between them.

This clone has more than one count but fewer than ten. The CDR3 protein is CASSPSGTGNYEQYF. The CDR3 bases are TGTGCCAGCAGCCCAAGTGGGACAGGGAACTACGAGCAGTACTTC. The chain is built from TRBV9 and TRBJ2-7; 9 bases line up with TRBD1. This CDR3 has 15 residues. Germline V lookup: CDR1 SGDLS, CDR2 YYNGEE. Germline trimming cut 4 bases from V and 3 bases from J; bases unmatched to any gene: 8.

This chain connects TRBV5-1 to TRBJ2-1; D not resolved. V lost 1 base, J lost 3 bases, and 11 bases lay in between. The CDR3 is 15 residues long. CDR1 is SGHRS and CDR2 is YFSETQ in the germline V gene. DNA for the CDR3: TGCGCCAGCAGCTTGAGTCTACAGAGCTACAATGAGCAGTTCTTC. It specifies CASSLSLQSYNEQFF.

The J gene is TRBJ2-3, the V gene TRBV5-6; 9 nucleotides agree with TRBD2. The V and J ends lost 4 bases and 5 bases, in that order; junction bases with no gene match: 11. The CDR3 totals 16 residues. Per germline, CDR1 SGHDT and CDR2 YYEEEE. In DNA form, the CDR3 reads TGTGCCAGCAGCCCTATGAGCGGGGGGTGGGGAGATACGCAGTATTTT. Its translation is CASSPMSGGWGDTQYF.

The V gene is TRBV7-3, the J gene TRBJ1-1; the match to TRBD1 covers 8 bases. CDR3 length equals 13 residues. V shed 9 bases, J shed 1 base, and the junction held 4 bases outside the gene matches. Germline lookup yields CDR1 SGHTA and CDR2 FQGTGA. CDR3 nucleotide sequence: TGTGCCAGTGCCGGACAGGGGAACACTGAAGCTTTCTTT. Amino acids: CASAGQGNTEAFF.

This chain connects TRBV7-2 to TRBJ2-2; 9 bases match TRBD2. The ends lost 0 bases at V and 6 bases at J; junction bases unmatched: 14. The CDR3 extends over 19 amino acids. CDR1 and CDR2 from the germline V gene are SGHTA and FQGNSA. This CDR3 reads CASSLAPLLAGGFAGELFF. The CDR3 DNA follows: TGTGCCAGCAGCTTAGCCCCCCTCTTGGCGGGGGGGTTCGCCGGGGAGCTGTTTTTT.